These 21 T cell receptor beta chains originate from one sample sequenced in a study of cytomegalovirus exposure and HLA in healthy donors. Primers for the PCR totalled 60 Vbeta and 13 Jbeta. Sequenced by immunoSEQ multiplex PCR; TCRdb stores in-frame clones only, minus some. The table lists 150,000 to 200,000 clones, around 84% of them singletons. Material for sequencing was PBMCs. These receptors were obtained from a woman aged 18-30 years in good health and CMV-seronegative.

The chain combines TRBV4-1 with TRBJ2-7, with D possibly TRBD1 on 7 matching bases. Germline CDR1 reads MGHRA; CDR2 reads YSYEKL. The CDR3 totals 15 residues. Trimming took 0 bases from V and 4 from J, leaving 13 bases between them. The CDR3 DNA sequence: TGCGCCAGCAGCCAAGAGGGCAGGGGGGTTTACGAGCAGTACTTC. Amino acids: CASSQEGRGVYEQYF.

The chain is built from TRBV6-5 and TRBJ2-5; 12 bases align to TRBD2. The DNA end favors TRBJ2-7, so the J call may be wrong. The CDR3 totals 15 residues. Germline values: CDR1 MNHEY, CDR2 SVGAGI. This chain's CDR3 is CASSYSTSGGYEQYF. The CDR3 DNA reads as TGTGCCAGCAGTTATTCGACTAGCGGGGGATACGAGCAGTACTTC.

This chain joins TRBV2 and TRBJ2-1; tentative D call: TRBD2 (5 bases). Trimming left V 6 bases short and J 6 bases short, with 15 bases between. The length of the CDR3 is 14 residues. Germline loops: CDR1 SNHLY, CDR2 FYNNEI. CDR3 loop: CASSGLGPRNEQFF. Written as DNA, the CDR3 is TGTGCCAGCAGCGGACTCGGGCCCCGCAATGAGCAGTTCTTC. The full variable domain, in which reference TRBV2 and TRBJ2-1 provide the parts outside the CDR3, is EPEVTQTPSHQVTQMGQEVILRCVPISNHLYFYWYRQILGQKVEFLVSFYNNEISEKSEIFDDQFSVERPDGSNFTLKIRSTKLEDSAMYFCASSGLGPRNEQFFGPGTRLTVL.

The chain joins TRBV29-1 to TRBJ2-5; 10 bases line up with TRBD2. V was clipped by 6 bases and J by 5 bases; unmatched bases: 15. The germline CDR1 and CDR2 sequences are SQVTM and ANQGSEA. This CDR3 is built from 16 residues. CDR3 nucleotide sequence: TGCAGCGTCTTGGGAGGGCTAGCGGGAGTACAGGAGACCCAGTACTTC. Protein: CSVLGGLAGVQETQYF.

This rearrangement joins TRBV6-5 to TRBJ2-1; TRBD2 agrees at 7 bases. Germline CDR1 is MNHEY and CDR2 is SVGAGI. V shed 4 bases, J shed 6 bases, and the junction held 9 bases outside the gene matches. The CDR3 extends over 15 amino acids. Here the CDR3 reads CASSSQTGGPNEQFF. The CDR3 DNA follows: TGTGCCAGCAGTTCCCAGACGGGAGGCCCCAATGAGCAGTTCTTC.

V and J are TRBV19 and TRBJ2-2, with D unclear. Trimming shortened V by 3 bases and J by 8 bases, and 19 bases separated the two germline ends. The CDR3 runs 16 residues. Germline lookup yields CDR1 LNHDA and CDR2 SQIVND (reference sequence). CDR3 in DNA: TGTGCCAGTAGTATCAGCCCTGTAACACCGAGGGGGGAGCTGTTTTTT. It codes for CASSISPVTPRGELFF.

This chain connects TRBV9 to TRBJ2-3; TRBD2 might be the D (5 bases). CDR1 is SGDLS, CDR2 YYNGEE, per germline. The CDR3 loop spans 14 amino acids. Trimming took 5 bases from V and 5 from J, leaving 15 bases between them. The CDR3 here is CASSLGGREDTQYF. For the CDR3, the DNA is TGTGCCAGCAGTTTAGGCGGGCGCGAAGATACGCAGTATTTT.

J is TRBJ2-7 and V is TRBV6-1; 7 bases are shared with TRBD1. The V gene's germline CDR1 is MNHNS and CDR2 SASEGT. The CDR3 is 14 residues long. Trimming cost V 5 bases and J 4 bases; bases outside gene matches: 8. Here the CDR3 reads CASSTTGAPYEQYF. The CDR3 DNA reads TGTGCCAGCAGTACCACAGGGGCGCCATACGAGCAGTACTTC.

The rearrangement links TRBV6-6 to TRBJ1-2, with unresolved D. Trimming removed 2 bases from V and 2 bases from J, with 12 bases in between. The CDR3 consists of 15 residues. Germline CDR1 MNHNY, CDR2 SVGAGI (reference sequence). The CDR3 nucleotides read TGTGCCAGCAGTTACGGCGGTGCTACAAACTATGGCTACACCTTC. Translation: CASSYGGATNYGYTF.

This chain uses TRBV5-1 with TRBJ2-7, with 12 bases matching TRBD2. Germline V gene data show CDR1 as SGHRS and CDR2 as YFSETQ. V shed 0 bases and J 6 bases; nucleotides not matched to a gene: 4. CDR3 length: 15 residues. The CDR3 sequence: CASSLGQTSGGEQYF. The CDR3 nucleotides read TGCGCCAGCAGCTTGGGGCAGACTAGCGGGGGCGAGCAGTACTTC.

The chain employs TRBV6-6 and TRBJ2-2; 9 bases are shared with TRBD1. Germline V gene data show CDR1 as MNHNY and CDR2 as SVGAGI (reference sequence). The CDR3 extends over 15 amino acids. J gave up 4 bases and V 5 bases, and 5 bases lay outside the gene matches. CDR3 nucleotide sequence: TGTGCCAGCAGTGGGACAGGGAGAGGCACCGGGGAGCTGTTTTTT. Translating gives CASSGTGRGTGELFF.

V usage is TRBV30 and J usage is TRBJ2-1; 13 bases align to TRBD2. Germline CDR1 and CDR2: GTSNPN and SVGIG (reference sequence). This CDR3 is 18 amino acids long. J lost 4 bases, V lost 0 bases, and 9 bases had no gene match. Here the CDR3 reads CAWSVQLTSGRTYNEQFF. DNA for the CDR3: TGTGCCTGGAGTGTACAGCTGACTAGCGGGAGGACGTACAATGAGCAGTTCTTC.

In this sample, this clone turned up a few times. The chain is built from TRBV25-1 and TRBJ1-2; D not resolved. Germline CDR1 reads MGHDK; CDR2 reads SYGVNS. V lost 3 bases and J lost 3, with 8 bases in between. The CDR3 length is 13 residues. In DNA, the CDR3 is TGTGCCAGCAGTGAGGACTGGGACTATGGCTACACCTTC. Translated, it gives CASSEDWDYGYTF.

The gene calls are TRBV4-3 and TRBJ2-1, with a tentative D call TRBD2 (5 bases). Germline V CDR1 and CDR2: LGHNA, YSLEER. V lost 0 bases, J lost 7 bases, and 10 bases lay in between. CDR3 size: 14 residues. CDR3 sequence: CASSQDLRGNEQFF. CDR3 sequence (DNA): TGCGCCAGCAGCCAAGATCTTCGCGGGAATGAGCAGTTCTTC.

This clone was detected ten times or more. DNA for the CDR3: TGTGCCTGGAGTGTTAAGGGACAGGACACCGGGGAGCTGTTTTTT. This gives the protein CAWSVKGQDTGELFF. The chain links TRBV30 to TRBJ2-2, with 8 bases matching TRBD1. Germline loops: CDR1 GTSNPN, CDR2 SVGIG (reference sequence). With 0 bases clipped from V and 3 bases from J, the junction kept 3 bases outside the gene matches. The CDR3 has 15 residues.

The gene calls are TRBV9 and TRBJ2-3; TRBD2 aligns across 12 bases. Trimming cost V 2 bases and J 0 bases; bases outside gene matches: 7. CDR1 is SGDLS and CDR2 is YYNGEE in the germline V gene. The CDR3 totals 18 residues. This CDR3 is CASSVTSGRTSSTDTQYF. The CDR3 nucleotides are TGTGCCAGCAGCGTCACTAGCGGGAGGACTTCTAGCACAGATACGCAGTATTTT.

The CDR3 sequence is CASSSGRGHTNEKLFF. Here the CDR3 DNA reads TGTGCCAGCAGCAGCGGGAGGGGGCACACTAATGAAAAACTGTTTTTT. The V and J genes are TRBV7-9 and TRBJ1-4; 7 bases align to TRBD1. Unmatched junction bases numbered 8, after V lost 5 bases and J lost 2 bases. The CDR3 contains 16 residues. Per the germline V gene, CDR1 is SEHNR and CDR2 is FQNEAQ (reference sequence).

The chain couples TRBV5-8 to TRBJ1-5, with D possibly matching TRBD1 (5 bases). Looked up from germline, CDR1 is SGHTS and CDR2 is YDEGEE. Deletions cut 10 bases from V and 11 bases from J, with 19 bases between. This CDR3 contains 12 residues. CDR3 sequence: CASKSGGRAQHF. CDR3 nucleotide sequence: TGTGCCTCCAAGTCCGGGGGTAGGGCCCAGCATTTT.

This rearrangement joins TRBV11-3 to TRBJ2-1; possible D gene TRBD1, 5 bases. Trimming stripped 1 base from V and 0 bases from J, with 10 bases between. The CDR3 has 16 amino acids. Germline V lookup: CDR1 SGHNT, CDR2 YENEEA. CDR3 in amino acids: CASSLGGFSSYNEQFF. The CDR3 DNA reads as TGTGCCAGCAGCTTAGGGGGCTTCAGCTCCTACAATGAGCAGTTCTTC. Complete variable domain (other parts from reference TRBV11-3 and TRBJ2-1): EAGVVQSPRYKIIEKKQPVAFWCNPISGHNTLYWYLQNLGQGPELLIRYENEEAVDDSQLPKDRFSAERLKGVDSTLKIQPAELGDSAVYLCASSLGGFSSYNEQFFGPGTRLTVL.

This clone appeared a single time. The V call is TRBV11-2, the J call TRBJ2-3; possible D gene TRBD2, 6 bases. V shed 0 bases and J shed 5 bases, with 12 bases lying between them. The germline CDR1 and CDR2 sequences are SGHAT and FQNNGV. The CDR3 has 15 amino acids. The CDR3 bases are TGTGCCAGCAGCTTAGATCGCGGGATAGGAGATACGCAGTATTTT. Translated: CASSLDRGIGDTQYF.

The V gene is TRBV25-1, the J gene TRBJ1-2, with 9 bases lining up with TRBD1. Germline V CDR1 and CDR2: MGHDK, SYGVNS. The CDR3 covers 14 residues. With V trimmed by 3 bases and J by 7 bases, 6 bases remained unmatched. The CDR3 region is CASSEYRTGAGYTF. CDR3 DNA sequence: TGTGCCAGCAGTGAGTATCGGACAGGGGCTGGCTACACCTTC.